This entry concerns a single T cell receptor beta chain. This sample is drawn from a study of blood T cell repertoires in COVID-19. About the study: Sites across the United States, Italy and Spain contributed samples from acute and convalescent COVID-19. PBMCs, B-cell-depleted T cells, or T cells were the source of the cDNA or gDNA that made up the material.

From germline, CDR1 is SGHRS and CDR2 YFSETQ. V was shortened by 0 bases and J by 4 bases, with 18 bases between the two germline ends. The CDR3 length is 17 residues. Original processing methods: Estimated nucleated cell counts came from reference gene primer amplification. Measured with immunoSEQ multiplex PCR; TCRdb has only the in-frame clones, and not every one. The V and J calls and clone size are taken from that table; D and trimming were inferred from the DNA. The repertoire consists of about 190,000 clones, with 90% occurring once and the leading ten covering approximately 0.64%. The receptor's source is a man aged 45-60 years with acute or convalescent COVID-19. The chain has TRBV5-1 and TRBJ2-3; a possible D gene is TRBD1 (5 bases). Material: peripheral blood. For the CDR3, the DNA is TGCGCCAGCAGCTTGGTTTTCAACTCAGGGCAACCAGATACGCAGTATTTT. Encoded protein: CASSLVFNSGQPDTQYF. Together with reference TRBV5-1 and TRBJ2-3, the CDR3 gives the full variable domain: KAGVTQTPRYLIKTRGQQVTLSCSPISGHRSVSWYQQTPGQGLQFLFEYFSETQRNKGNFPGRFSGRQFSNSRSEMNVSTLELGDSALYLCASSLVFNSGQPDTQYFGPGTRLTVL.